These 10 T cell receptor beta chains were sequenced from one sample in a study of T cell repertoires in cytomegalovirus infection (dated by TCRdb to between 2019 and 2020). TCRdb names Illumina HiSeq 1500 as the instrument used. TCRdb cleaned the public reads at Q25 with fastp, built clones with MiXCR and kept in-frame beta chains. Every entry covers one CDR3 protein and lists the most common genes and DNA from its rows. In all, the sample holds about 110,000 distinct CDR3 sequences, and under 55% of those were seen once. Approximately 69% of the sample is taken by the ten largest. These receptors' targets are unknown. The treatment or condition label here, explained by the study, means: in vitro stimulation with specific CMV peptide epitopes to enrich CMV-specific T cells. Sequencing was performed on CD8+ T cells from cultured PBMCs, taken from culture after CMV antigen stimulation. The source of these receptors is a human donor in good health (CMV status not recorded). Some clones in this sample may be carry-over from other donors' samples.

The chain recombines TRBV5-3 with TRBJ2-3; no clear D gene. TRBV5-3 is identified as an open reading frame with a role that is uncertain. The CDR3 spans 15 residues. With 8 bases removed from V and 2 bases from J, the gap between germline ends came to 18 bases. CDR3: CASMAVGTLTDTQYF. The CDR3 DNA is TGTGCCAGCATGGCGGTGGGCACTCTCACAGATACGCAGTATTTT.

The chain employs TRBV6-4 and TRBJ2-5, with D possibly matching TRBD2 (6 bases). Germline assignment: CDR1 MRHNA and CDR2 SNTAGT. The CDR3 contains 15 residues. The germline V and J ends were trimmed by 8 bases and 5 bases, with 21 bases remaining between them. DNA of the CDR3: TGTGCCAGCGCGGGGAGTCCCGGCCCTAGGGAGACCCAGTACTTC. Its protein is CASAGSPGPRETQYF.

This chain joins TRBV4-3 and TRBJ2-7, with 7 bases that match TRBD1. V gave up 1 base and J gave up 4 bases; unmatched junction bases: 7. Per the germline V gene, CDR1 is LGHNA and CDR2 is YSLEER. This CDR3 region has 15 residues. CDR3 sequence (DNA): TGCGCCAGCAGCCAAGTCGCGACAGGGTGGTACGAGCAGTACTTC. It is translated as CASSQVATGWYEQYF.

This clonotype was picked up many times. V is TRBV5-1 and J is TRBJ2-3; 9 bases map to TRBD1. The CDR3 runs to 15 residues. V lost 3 bases and J lost 2; bases outside the gene matches: 4. Germline lookup yields CDR1 SGHRS and CDR2 YFSETQ. In DNA form, the CDR3 reads TGCGCCAGCAGCTGGGGGACAGGGTACACAGATACGCAGTATTTT. Its protein product is CASSWGTGYTDTQYF.

The rearrangement links TRBV19 to TRBJ2-1, with a possible D match to TRBD1 (5 bases). Trimming took off 3 bases at V and 7 bases at J, with 10 bases between the two ends. Germline CDR1 LNHDA, CDR2 SQIVND (reference sequence). This CDR3 comprises 13 residues. The CDR3 here is CASSIQGWNEQFF. CDR3 coding DNA: TGTGCCAGTAGTATCCAGGGATGGAATGAGCAGTTCTTC. The full variable domain, its missing parts supplied by reference TRBV19 and TRBJ2-1, is DGGITQSPKYLFRKEGQNVTLSCEQNLNHDAMYWYRQDPGQGLRLIYYSQIVNDFQKGDIAEGYSVSREKKESFPLTVTSAQKNPTAFYLCASSIQGWNEQFFGPGTRLTVL.

The chain combines TRBV7-2 with TRBJ1-4; D is ambiguous. In germline, CDR1 is SGHTA, CDR2 FQGNSA. Between the trimmed V and J ends, which lost 2 bases and 2 bases, there was a span of 9 bases. This CDR3 comprises 15 residues. Here the CDR3 DNA reads TGTGCCAGCAGCTTAAACCGAGCGACTAATGAAAAACTGTTTTTT. Residues: CASSLNRATNEKLFF.

The rearrangement joins TRBV20-1 to TRBJ2-4, with 10 bases aligning to TRBD1. The V gene's germline CDR1 is DFQATT and CDR2 SNEGSKA (reference sequence). The CDR3 consists of 14 residues. V trimming: 6 bases; J trimming: 9 bases; junction bases outside the gene matches: 11. For the CDR3, the DNA is TGCAGTGCCCGAAAGGGGACAGGGGAGGTCATTCAGTACTTC. Amino acid sequence: CSARKGTGEVIQYF.

The rearrangement uses TRBV7-6 and TRBJ1-2; maybe TRBD1 (5 bases). The CDR3 runs to 14 residues. The V gene's germline CDR1 is SGHVS and CDR2 FNYEAQ. Trimming took 2 bases from V and 0 from J, leaving 7 bases between them. Here the CDR3 DNA reads TGTGCCAGCAGCTTACCAGGGCCTAACTATGGCTACACCTTC. Translated: CASSLPGPNYGYTF.

The V gene is TRBV7-2, the J gene TRBJ2-3; a weak D match, TRBD2 (6 bases). The germline gives CDR1 SGHTA, CDR2 FQGNSA. Trimming took off 4 bases at V and 5 bases at J, with 13 bases between the two ends. CDR3 length: 14 amino acids. CDR3 nucleotide sequence: TGTGCCAGCAGCTCTTGGAAGGAGGGAGATACGCAGTATTTT. Its translation: CASSSWKEGDTQYF. The full variable domain, completed using reference TRBV7-2 and TRBJ2-3, is GAGVSQSPSNKVTEKGKDVELRCDPISGHTALYWYRQSLGQGLEFLIYFQGNSAPDKSGLPSDRFSAERTGGSVSTLTIQRTQQEDSAVYLCASSSWKEGDTQYFGPGTRLTVL.

The chain combines TRBV7-2 with TRBJ2-7, with TRBD2 identical over 13 bases. The CDR3 is made up of 17 amino acids. Germline V gene lookup returns CDR1 SGHTA and CDR2 FQGNSA. Germline trimming cut 5 bases from V and 1 base from J; bases unmatched to any gene: 8. CDR3 coding DNA: TGTGCCAGCAGCCCCCGACTAGCGGGGGGCCCTTCCTACGAGCAGTACTTC. Translated, it gives CASSPRLAGGPSYEQYF.